What follows describes a single T cell receptor (beta chain). Its target is unknown. The assay was immunoSEQ multiplex PCR, and TCRdb's table has in-frame clones only and misses some. The sample carries fewer than 65,000 clones, roughly nine tenths recorded once. This sample was included in a study of OX40 agonist ivuxolimab in advanced cancers. The study, taken as a whole, reports: At 0.1 to 3.0 mg/kg and by week 6, CD4+ and CD8+ T cells in the blood had expanded clonally.

Anyone with autoimmune disease history or systemic immunosuppression was excluded. The sequence derives from an adult with an advanced solid tumor such as melanoma, head and neck, liver or kidney cancer. Material: CD4+ or CD8+ T cells sorted from blood, obtained in a trial of the OX40 agonist ivuxolimab.

The CDR3 bases are TGTGCCATGCCCTTAAAGGGAGGGGGCGTTAATAGCAATCAGCCCCAGCATTTT. It yields the protein CAMPLKGGGVNSNQPQHF. This sequence joins TRBV7-3 and TRBJ1-5, with 7 bases identical to TRBD1. Germline lookup yields CDR1 SGHTA and CDR2 FQGTGA. V was clipped by 10 bases and J by 0 bases; unmatched bases: 18. This CDR3 is 18 amino acids long.